This TCR beta chain stems from a study of blood T cells in healthy people across ages. Findings and caveats of the study: Whereas aged donors had fewer naive CD4+ cells, long-lived donors had more of them and higher diversity. Per million T cells, TCR beta diversity dropped roughly linearly as age increased.

Concerning this clonotype itself: Its specificity is not known.

Primed by a sample-barcoded 5' primer and a J-beta primer mix, a second PCR proceeded for about 6 to 11 cycles. TCRdb redid the calling of the 5' RACE reads with MiXCR, one entry per CDR3 protein. This table has some 1,500,000 distinct CDR3 sequences, roughly two fifths appearing once. Individuals who donated were healthy Caucasians from Russia aged roughly 6 to 100. Sequenced: blood. The source of this sequence is a woman between 18 and 29 years old in good health.

Written as DNA, the CDR3 is TGCAGTGCTGTGGAATACAATGAGCAGTACTTC. It translates to CSAVEYNEQYF. The chain uses TRBV20-1 and TRBJ2-5, with no clear D. The germline gives CDR1 DFQATT, CDR2 SNEGSKA (reference sequence). Trimming shortened V by 5 bases and J by 11 bases, and 15 bases separated the two germline ends. The CDR3 consists of 11 residues.